This TCR beta chain derives from a study of cytomegalovirus exposure and HLA in healthy donors. Study findings and constraints: According to an earlier analysis, most TCR beta V segments yielded productive rearrangements about 90% or about 30% of the time. For TCR beta chains, V- and J-gene trimming was later linked to a missense DCLRE1C variant. Among TCR beta chains of equal frequency, HLA-associated ones were more clonally expanded in a later analysis. In vitro assays verified that three CMV-associated chains recognized CMV antigens specifically.

A note on this clone: Its antigen remains unknown.

PCR involved 60 Vbeta and 13 Jbeta primers. Sequenced by immunoSEQ multiplex PCR; TCRdb stores in-frame clones only, minus some. The top ten clones hold 2.5% to 3.5% of a sample with around 210,000 clones, 82% of them seen once. Germline values: CDR1 MDHEN, CDR2 SYDVKM. This CDR3 comprises 13 residues. Trimming took off 1 base at V and 13 bases at J, with 16 bases between the two ends. J is TRBJ2-5 and V is TRBV28; TRBD1 is a possible D gene (6 bases). The sample comprised PBMCs. The origin of this receptor is a woman in her thirties or forties in good health and CMV-seronegative. The CDR3 loop reads CASSLLTGPPGYF. CDR3 DNA: TGTGCCAGCAGTTTATTAACAGGGCCTCCTGGGTACTTC. The complete variable domain, with remaining parts taken from reference TRBV28 and TRBJ2-5, reads DVKVTQSSRYLVKRTGEKVFLECVQDMDHENMFWYRQDPGLGLRLIYFSYDVKMKEKGDIPEGYSVSREKKERFSLILESASTNQTSMYLCASSLLTGPPGYFGPGTRLLVL.